The 6 T cell receptor beta chains given below trace back to one sample, sequenced in a study of PD-1 blockade in classical Hodgkin lymphoma (TCRdb year 2020). The library was obtained by the immunoSEQ multiplex PCR assay. What TCRdb holds here is the immuneACCESS table cut down to in-frame rearrangements. Part of the clones is not present; checked against another copy, under half of the missing clones reflect an unresolved V gene, and the others are unexplained. This sample lists over 20,000 clones; 85% to 90% were detected once. Approximately 2.7% of the sample lies in the top ten. According to the study, the label for this sample's time point signals: cycle 1 day 1 (C1D1), immediately before nivolumab initiation. All trial patients had relapsed after autologous stem cell transplantation, with cohorts A, B and C differing in prior brentuximab vedotin exposure. The material sequenced was peripheral blood mononuclear cells (PBMCs), taken at baseline. Receptors originate from a human donor with classical Hodgkin lymphoma.

The chain uses TRBV7-9 and TRBJ1-6, with 9 bases matching TRBD1. The CDR3 spans 13 residues. Trimming cost V 9 bases and J 7 bases; bases outside gene matches: 4. CDR1 is SEHNR and CDR2 is FQNEAQ in the germline V gene (reference sequence). CDR3 region: CASRGQGNSPLHF. The CDR3 DNA sequence: TGTGCCAGTAGGGGACAGGGAAATTCACCCCTCCACTTT. The variable domain in full, with the rest retrieved from reference TRBV7-9 and TRBJ1-6, is DTGVSQNPRHKITKRGQNVTFRCDPISEHNRLYWYRQTLGQGPEFLTYFQNEAQLEKSRLLSDRFSAERPKGSFSTLEIQRTEQGDSAMYLCASRGQGNSPLHFGNGTRLTVT.

The chain is built from TRBV7-2 and TRBJ1-1, with D hard to call. CDR1 is SGHTA and CDR2 is FQGNSA in the germline V gene. The germline V and J ends were trimmed by 8 bases and 4 bases, with 17 bases remaining between them. This CDR3 has 14 amino acids. CDR3 DNA: TGTGCCAGCTCCTCCGAAGGGATGGGCACTGAAGCTTTCTTT. It translates to CASSSEGMGTEAFF.

The genes are TRBV6-1 and TRBJ2-1; D could derive from TRBD1 or TRBD2 (5 bases each). The V gene lost 10 bases and the J gene lost 8 bases, with 15 bases spanning the gap. This CDR3 contains 12 residues. Germline V gene sequence: CDR1 MNHNS, CDR2 SASEGT. CDR3 bases: TGTGCCACATCACTAGGGGTCCATGAGCAGTTCTTC. Residues: CATSLGVHEQFF.

This clone occurred a few times. V is TRBV4-3 and J is TRBJ2-3; D is perhaps TRBD2 (5 bases). CDR3 length: 15 amino acids. Trimming took 1 base from V and 3 from J, leaving 11 bases between them. Germline lookup yields CDR1 LGHNA and CDR2 YSLEER. This CDR3 is CASSQAFGVTDTQYF. The CDR3 nucleotides are TGCGCCAGCAGCCAAGCCTTCGGGGTTACAGATACGCAGTATTTT.

The rearrangement joins TRBV5-1 to TRBJ1-4, with a possible D match to TRBD1 (6 bases). V dropped 0 bases and J dropped 7 bases, with 16 bases sitting between them. CDR3 length: 16 amino acids. The germline CDR1 and CDR2 sequences are SGHRS and YFSETQ. The CDR3 region is CASSLGPQGLGEKLFF. CDR3 sequence (DNA): TGCGCCAGCAGCTTGGGTCCACAGGGTTTGGGTGAAAAACTGTTTTTT.

The chain combines TRBV19 with TRBJ1-5; TRBD1 aligns across 8 bases. Per the germline V gene, CDR1 is LNHDA and CDR2 is SQIVND (reference sequence). J was trimmed by 6 bases and V by 4 bases; bases with no gene match: 5. There are 14 residues in the CDR3. In DNA form, the CDR3 reads TGTGCCAGTAGTACCAGGGGGCTAGGTCAGCCCCAGCATTTT. Residues: CASSTRGLGQPQHF. Combining the CDR3 with reference TRBV19 and TRBJ1-5 gives the whole variable domain DGGITQSPKYLFRKEGQNVTLSCEQNLNHDAMYWYRQDPGQGLRLIYYSQIVNDFQKGDIAEGYSVSREKKESFPLTVTSAQKNPTAFYLCASSTRGLGQPQHFGDGTRLSIL.